The 18 T cell receptor beta chains below were found in one sample sequenced in a study of OX40 agonist ivuxolimab in advanced cancers. Only in-frame clones appear in the TCRdb table, and some are missing; sequencing was by immunoSEQ multiplex PCR. The sample contains fewer than 30,000 clones, 85% to 90% of which appear only once. The source material was CD4+ or CD8+ T cells sorted from blood, sampled in a trial of the OX40 agonist ivuxolimab. The source is an adult with an advanced solid tumor such as melanoma, head and neck, liver or kidney cancer.

The CDR3 protein is CASSQDPKWGPDYGYTF. The CDR3 region has the DNA TGCGCCAGCAGCCAAGACCCGAAGTGGGGGCCCGACTATGGCTACACCTTC. The chain carries TRBV4-3 and TRBJ1-2; TRBD1 is a possible D gene (6 bases). The germline V gene encodes CDR1 LGHNA and CDR2 YSLEER. The length of the CDR3 is 17 residues. Trimming took off 0 bases at V and 3 bases at J, with 17 bases between the two ends.

This clone was observed a handful of times. The J gene is TRBJ2-7, the V gene TRBV2; 14 bases fit TRBD2. Germline CDR1 is SNHLY and CDR2 is FYNNEI. Trimming took 3 bases from V and 1 from J; bases not matched to a gene: 5. The CDR3 spans 17 residues. CDR3 sequence: CASSDGTSGGLSYEQYF. The CDR3 DNA follows: TGTGCCAGCAGTGATGGGACTAGCGGGGGACTATCCTACGAGCAGTACTTC.

The chain combines TRBV30 with TRBJ2-5; either TRBD1 or TRBD2 may supply D (6 bases each). Trimming pared 0 bases from V and 2 bases from J, leaving 13 bases between. This CDR3 spans 15 amino acids. The germline gives CDR1 GTSNPN, CDR2 SVGIG (reference sequence). The CDR3 spells CAWSVLRGVQETQYF. For the CDR3, the DNA is TGTGCCTGGAGTGTACTAAGGGGGGTTCAAGAGACCCAGTACTTC.

Only one count was recorded for this clone. The J gene is TRBJ1-2, the V gene TRBV6-6; no definite D call. Germline lookup yields CDR1 MNHNY and CDR2 SVGAGI (reference sequence). The CDR3 consists of 10 residues. V shed 6 bases and J shed 7 bases, with 6 bases lying between them. CDR3 sequence: CASRAGGYTF. CDR3 in DNA: TGTGCCAGCAGGGCTGGTGGCTACACCTTC.

The gene calls are TRBV9 and TRBJ1-1; 11 bases are shared with TRBD1. The germline CDR1 and CDR2 sequences are SGDLS and YYNGEE. The CDR3 totals 15 residues. V was pared by 4 bases and J by 1 base, with 3 bases of the junction left unmatched. CDR3 DNA sequence: TGTGCCAGCAGCAAAGGGACAGGGGGGAACACTGAAGCTTTCTTT. It is translated as CASSKGTGGNTEAFF.

The CDR3 nucleotides are TGCGCCAGCAGCGAGGAGGGGGGGTGGTACAATGAGCAGTTCTTC. This sequence encodes CASSEEGGWYNEQFF. This sequence joins TRBV10-1 and TRBJ2-1; D may be TRBD2 (7 bases). CDR3 length: 15 amino acids. Between the trimmed V and J ends, which lost 6 bases and 4 bases, there was a span of 16 bases. The germline gives CDR1 WNHNN, CDR2 SYGVQD (reference sequence).

The V gene is TRBV13, the J gene TRBJ1-6; no firm D call. The CDR3 runs 14 residues. Germline assignment: CDR1 PRHDT and CDR2 FYEKMQ (reference sequence). V lost 5 bases, J lost 10 bases, and 15 bases lay in between. CDR3 sequence reads: CASSQVVGISPLHF. In DNA, the CDR3 is TGTGCCAGCAGCCAAGTGGTCGGGATCTCACCCCTCCACTTT.

The chain combines TRBV27 with TRBJ2-1; tentatively, D is TRBD1 (6 bases). V was clipped by 5 bases and J by 8 bases, with 10 bases between them. The CDR3 spans 12 residues. The germline gives CDR1 MNHEY, CDR2 SMNVEV (reference sequence). CDR3 protein: CASSAAGDEQFF. The CDR3 DNA is TGTGCCAGCAGTGCAGCAGGGGATGAGCAGTTCTTC.

This clone was seen only a few times. The rearrangement joins TRBV2 to TRBJ1-2; no reliable D call. The V gene lost 7 bases and the J gene lost 7 bases, with 13 bases spanning the gap. Germline V gene lookup returns CDR1 SNHLY and CDR2 FYNNEI. The CDR3 has 12 residues. As DNA, the CDR3 is TGTGCCAGCACCGAGGGCCTTGGTGGCTACACCTTC. Translating gives CASTEGLGGYTF.

The chain couples TRBV6-4 to TRBJ2-5; possibly TRBD2 for D (6 bases). V lost 0 bases, J lost 2 bases, and 10 bases lay in between. This CDR3 is built from 15 residues. Germline V gene sequence: CDR1 MRHNA, CDR2 SNTAGT. The CDR3 bases are TGTGCCAGCAGTGACTCGATGGGGGGACAAGAGACCCAGTACTTC. Amino acids: CASSDSMGGQETQYF.

The chain couples TRBV7-3 to TRBJ2-1; D ambiguous. Per germline, CDR1 SGHTA and CDR2 FQGTGA. V was clipped by 1 base and J by 0 bases, with 1 base between them. The CDR3 runs 13 residues. CDR3: CASSLSSYNEQFF. DNA of the CDR3: TGTGCCAGCAGCTTAAGCTCCTACAATGAGCAGTTCTTC.

The chain combines TRBV4-1 with TRBJ2-1, with D maybe TRBD2 (5 bases). CDR3 length: 15 residues. Trimming cost V 5 bases and J 8 bases, with 19 bases left between them. Germline loops: CDR1 MGHRA, CDR2 YSYEKL. The CDR3 is CASSEVPSRSDEQFF. The CDR3, as DNA: TGCGCCAGCAGCGAAGTCCCTAGCAGGAGCGATGAGCAGTTCTTC.

This chain joins TRBV28 and TRBJ1-2, with no clear D. V was cut by 4 bases and J by 8 bases, with 14 bases left in between. This CDR3 region has 13 residues. The germline CDR1 and CDR2 sequences are MDHEN and SYDVKM. As DNA, the CDR3 is TGTGCCAGCAGTTACGCCGCGGGTTTGGGCTACACCTTC. Translation gives CASSYAAGLGYTF.

The chain links TRBV27 to TRBJ1-2; 8 bases map to TRBD1. The CDR3 is 13 residues long. The ends lost 3 bases at V and 6 bases at J; junction bases unmatched: 3. Germline V gives CDR1 MNHEY, CDR2 SMNVEV (reference sequence). CDR3 protein: CASSFQGADGYTF. CDR3 sequence (DNA): TGTGCCAGCAGTTTCCAGGGGGCGGATGGCTACACCTTC.

The chain uses TRBV2 and TRBJ2-2; weak D call: TRBD2 (6 bases). CDR3 size: 14 residues. Germline values: CDR1 SNHLY, CDR2 FYNNEI. The V gene lost 6 bases and the J gene lost 1 base, with 9 bases spanning the gap. CDR3 DNA: TGTGCCAGCAGGGACGGGGGGAACACCGGGGAGCTGTTTTTT. It encodes CASRDGGNTGELFF.

This clone was seen a few times. The rearrangement links TRBV6-6 to TRBJ1-6; D ambiguous. CDR3 length: 14 residues. Germline V CDR1 and CDR2: MNHNY, SVGAGI (reference sequence). The V end lost 8 bases, the J end lost 7 bases, and 15 bases lay between the germline ends. In nucleotides, the CDR3 is TGTGCCAGCGCTTATGGCCCCGCGAATTCACCCCTCCACTTT. Translation: CASAYGPANSPLHF.

This clone was observed a single time. The chain couples TRBV5-1 to TRBJ1-2; a possible D gene is TRBD1 (5 bases). The V gene's germline CDR1 is SGHRS and CDR2 YFSETQ. CDR3 length equals 15 residues. The ends were cut back, 4 bases at V and 3 bases at J, with 16 bases in the middle. Here the CDR3 DNA reads TGCGCCAGCAGCCCGGACGGATCGGGGGACTATGGCTACACCTTC. Amino acid sequence: CASSPDGSGDYGYTF. Together with reference TRBV5-1 and TRBJ1-2, the CDR3 gives the full variable domain: KAGVTQTPRYLIKTRGQQVTLSCSPISGHRSVSWYQQTPGQGLQFLFEYFSETQRNKGNFPGRFSGRQFSNSRSEMNVSTLELGDSALYLCASSPDGSGDYGYTFGSGTRLTVV.

The chain has TRBV28 and TRBJ1-5, with D unresolved. This CDR3 is 15 amino acids long. Germline loops: CDR1 MDHEN, CDR2 SYDVKM. V was clipped by 0 bases and J by 0 bases, with 6 bases between them. The CDR3 region has the DNA TGTGCCAGCAGTTTATGGGGGAATAGCAATCAGCCCCAGCATTTT. Its protein product is CASSLWGNSNQPQHF.